Listed below are T cell receptor beta chains from one sample, sequenced in a study of PD-L1 blockade in urothelial cancer. TCRdb's copy holds only in-frame clones and misses some; the assay was immunoSEQ multiplex PCR. The top ten hold about 6.7% of the sample, which has tens of thousands of clones, around four fifths seen once. This specimen was PBMCs, taken around atezolizumab (anti-PD-L1) treatment. The receptors were gathered from a middle-aged man with urothelial cancer. Both conserved end residues are part of each CDR3. D genes are given only for firm matches. Size is omitted from some rows. Given values are once, few, many or a class for expanded clones.

abundance	j_gene	v_gene	d_gene	CDR3nt	CDR3aa
few	TRBJ1-3	TRBV7-2	.	TGTGCCAGCAGCTCCGGTGGAGCCGGAAACACCATATATTTT	CASSSGGAGNTIYF
.	TRBJ1-3	TRBV9	.	TGTGCCAGCAGCGTAGTTTCAGGTTTCTCTGGAAACACCATATATTTT	CASSVVSGFSGNTIYF
.	TRBJ2-2	TRBV9	.	TGTGCCAGATCGGAGTTTAGCGGGGAGCTGTTTTTT	CARSEFSGELFF
.	TRBJ2-1	TRBV29-1	.	TGCAGCGTTGAGGGAGTCAATGCCTACAATGAGCAGTTCTTC	CSVEGVNAYNEQFF
once	TRBJ2-1	TRBV15	.	TGTGCCACCAGCTCGGCGGGCCCGAGCTCCTACAATGAGCAGTTCTTC	CATSSAGPSSYNEQFF
few	TRBJ2-3	TRBV27	.	TGTGCCAGCAGTTTAGTGGCAGGGGAATTGAAACATACGCAGTATTTT	CASSLVAGELKHTQYF
once	TRBJ2-3	TRBV19	TRBD2	TGTGCCAGTAGTAAGGCACTTAGGCGGGAGGGCCCAGATACGCAGTATTTT	CASSKALRREGPDTQYF
once	TRBJ2-1	TRBV2	.	TGTGCCAGCAGTCCTTCCAATGAGCAGTTCTTC	CASSPSNEQFF
.	TRBJ2-7	TRBV19	TRBD2	TGTGCCAGTAGTACCAAAGCGGGGGCCTACGAGCAGTACTTC	CASSTKAGAYEQYF
.	TRBJ2-1	TRBV10-1	TRBD1	TGCGCCAGCAGTGAGTCTCAGGGGGATGAGCAGTTCTTC	CASSESQGDEQFF
once	TRBJ2-1	TRBV29-1	TRBD2	TGCAGCTCCTCTGGGATTAGCGGGACCTACAATGAGCAGTTCTTC	CSSSGISGTYNEQFF
.	TRBJ1-1	TRBV29-1	TRBD1	TGCAGCGTGGTTACCGGGACAGGGAACACTGAAGCTTTCTTT	CSVVTGTGNTEAFF
.	TRBJ2-1	TRBV4-1	TRBD2	TGCGCCAGCAGCCAAGTGGATATCGGTGGTATGACTAGCCCCAGCTCCTACAATGAGCAGTTCTTC	CASSQVDIGGMTSPSSYNEQFF
.	TRBJ2-3	TRBV7-2	.	TGTGCCAGCAGCTACCATTTGGGCTCGGCCGGCACAGATACGCAGTATTTT	CASSYHLGSAGTDTQYF
.	TRBJ1-2	TRBV19	TRBD1	TGTGCCAGTAGTACCTGGGACAGGAGTAACTATGGCTACACCTTC	CASSTWDRSNYGYTF
.	TRBJ2-2	TRBV14	.	TGTGCCAGCAGCCTCGCGGAGGCTACGAACACCGGGGAGCTGTTTTTT	CASSLAEATNTGELFF
.	TRBJ2-7	TRBV13	TRBD1	TGTGCCAGCAGCCACTCGACAGGGGGCTTGGACGAGCAGTACTTC	CASSHSTGGLDEQYF
.	TRBJ1-5	TRBV7-2	.	TGTGCCAGCAGCTTAGTCCGGGAGAGGCCCCAGCATTTT	CASSLVRERPQHF
.	TRBJ1-4	TRBV2	.	TGTGCCAGCAGTGGAGGCCATCGAGGTCGGGAAAAACTGTTTTTT	CASSGGHRGREKLFF
.	TRBJ2-5	TRBV5-1	TRBD1	TGCGCCAGCAGCCCGACAGGGACGTGGGAGACCCAGTACTTC	CASSPTGTWETQYF
.	TRBJ2-7	TRBV27	.	TGTGCCAGCGCGCCTAAGGGGGCCTACGAGCAGTACTTC	CASAPKGAYEQYF
.	TRBJ2-7	TRBV6-1	TRBD1	TGTGCCAGCAGTCGCGGACAGGCGGCCTACGAGCAGTACTTC	CASSRGQAAYEQYF
.	TRBJ2-7	TRBV30	TRBD2	TGTGCCTGCCGGGTTAGCGGGAGTTACGAGCAGTACTTC	CACRVSGSYEQYF